This T cell receptor (beta chain) derives from a study of identical twins. TCRdb re-called the 5' RACE reads through MiXCR, storing one row per CDR3 protein. Altogether just over 450,000 distinct CDR3 sequences are present, 14% being singletons, with the ten largest covering 0.5% to 0.65%. The sample holds a few counts of this clonotype. The V gene's germline CDR1 is MNHNS and CDR2 SASEGT. The CDR3 consists of 14 residues. Trimming shortened V by 7 bases and J by 2 bases, and 13 bases separated the two germline ends. The sample was also reused in another study, on yellow fever vaccine responses in identical twins.

The chain is built from TRBV6-1 and TRBJ2-3, with a weak D call TRBD1 (5 bases). This sequence originates from a woman younger than 35 in good health. Sequenced material: CD4+ T cells sorted from blood. The CDR3 spells CASIQDTHTDTQYF. CDR3 coding DNA: TGTGCCAGCATCCAGGACACACACACAGATACGCAGTATTTT.